This T cell receptor beta chain was documented in a study of T cell responses to AZD1222 COVID-19 vaccine. For this clone: What it binds is not known.

Using immunoSEQ multiplex PCR, the repertoire was profiled, and TCRdb retains in-frame clones only, with some absent. The repertoire holds about 220,000 clones, with about 92% as singletons. V lost 2 bases and J lost 2, with 5 bases in between. Germline CDR1 reads SGHNT; CDR2 reads YYREEE (reference sequence). This CDR3 has 13 amino acids. Study-wide results and caveats: Spike-specific TCR depth and breadth grew after two AZD1222 doses. Reports indicate that nearly half of spike-specific TCRs are directed at unmutated variant regions. AZD1222 recipients seropositive at baseline numbered only five to seven. Donors skewed white British and female; clonal diversity was possibly underestimated.

The chain combines TRBV5-4 with TRBJ1-5; D not resolved. The sequenced sample was peripheral blood, obtained on day 0 of MenACWY control vaccination. The TCR comes from an adult in good health. CDR3 bases: TGTGCCAGCAGCTTTGATCGCAATCAGCCCCAGCATTTT. As protein: CASSFDRNQPQHF.